Below, 9 T cell receptor beta chains from the same sample are listed, as sequenced in a study of blood T cell repertoires in COVID-19. Profiled with immunoSEQ multiplex PCR; TCRdb holds only in-frame clones, not every one. The sample holds about 170,000 clones; just under 85% are singletons and the top ten take under 3.5%. The sample taken for sequencing was peripheral blood. The receptors come from a woman older than 75 with COVID-19, enrolled during active disease.

The V call is TRBV7-2, the J call TRBJ1-6; D gene uncertain. V was shortened by 8 bases and J by 8 bases, with 7 bases between the two germline ends. CDR3 size: 11 residues. Germline V gene data show CDR1 as SGHTA and CDR2 as FQGNSA. The CDR3 DNA is TGTGCCAGCGCACGGGATTCACCCCTCCACTTT. Its translation is CASARDSPLHF.

The V and J genes are TRBV25-1 and TRBJ1-5, with 7 bases lining up with TRBD1. The V gene's germline CDR1 is MGHDK and CDR2 SYGVNS. The CDR3 contains 15 residues. Unmatched junction bases numbered 9, after V lost 10 bases and J lost 0 bases. The CDR3 DNA reads as TGTGCCATCCGACAGGGAAAATATAGCAATCAGCCCCAGCATTTT. Protein sequence: CAIRQGKYSNQPQHF.

The chain couples TRBV15 to TRBJ1-5; D gene ambiguous. Germline assignment: CDR1 LNHNV and CDR2 YYDKDF (reference sequence). Deletions cut 1 base from V and 0 bases from J, with 10 bases between. The CDR3 covers 16 residues. The CDR3 coding sequence is TGTGCCACCAGCAGAGGAGAGACTTATAGCAATCAGCCCCAGCATTTT. Translated: CATSRGETYSNQPQHF.

The chain carries TRBV24-1 and TRBJ2-5, with 9 bases fitting TRBD1. The CDR3 has 15 residues. Germline assignment: CDR1 KGHDR and CDR2 SFDVKD. V lost 1 base to trimming and J lost 5 bases; unmatched junction nucleotides: 4. The CDR3, as DNA: TGTGCCACCAGTGATTTAACAGGGGGCCGGGAGACCCAGTACTTC. It yields the protein CATSDLTGGRETQYF.

This CDR3 is CAISEHRDSNSNQPQHF. The CDR3, as DNA: TGTGCCATCAGTGAGCACCGGGACAGTAATAGCAATCAGCCCCAGCATTTT. The rearrangement uses TRBV10-3 and TRBJ1-5, with 7 bases fitting TRBD1. This CDR3 contains 17 residues. After removal of 2 bases from V and 0 bases from J, the junction contained 7 bases not matched to a gene. Germline V gene sequence: CDR1 ENHRY, CDR2 SYGVKD.

This chain links TRBV19 with TRBJ1-1; D is undetermined. The CDR3 loop spans 13 amino acids. V lost 5 bases and J 5 bases, leaving 12 bases between the germline ends. Germline-derived CDR1 and CDR2 are LNHDA and SQIVND (reference sequence). The CDR3 sequence: CASSSPLGTEAFF. In DNA form, the CDR3 reads TGTGCCAGTAGTTCTCCCCTCGGGACTGAAGCTTTCTTT.

V usage is TRBV21-1 and J usage is TRBJ1-1. TRBV21-1 is recorded as a pseudogene. This CDR3 spans 14 amino acids. The CDR3 reads CASSSTGGNTEAFF. CDR3 DNA sequence: TGTGCCAGCAGCAGTACCGGGGGGAACACTGAAGCTTTCTTT.

The chain recombines TRBV6-6 with TRBJ2-1, with TRBD1 identical over 8 bases. The CDR3 spans 12 residues. The ends lost 2 bases at V and 10 bases at J; junction bases unmatched: 1. Germline lookup yields CDR1 MNHNY and CDR2 SVGAGI (reference sequence). CDR3 nucleotides: TGTGCCAGCAGTTACGGGACAGGAGAGCAGTTCTTC. Protein: CASSYGTGEQFF.

The chain has TRBV3-1 (or the pseudogene TRBV3-2) and TRBJ1-3; D not resolved. The ends were cut back, 1 base at V and 0 bases at J, with 10 bases in the middle. This CDR3 has 16 residues. Germline loops: CDR1 LGHDT, CDR2 YNNKEL (reference sequence). DNA of the CDR3: TGTGCCAGCAGCCAAGTGGGCGAGAGCTCTGGAAACACCATATATTTT. Translated, it gives CASSQVGESSGNTIYF.